This T cell receptor (beta chain) was retrieved from a study of regulatory T cells in long-lasting Graves disease. The time point: persistent/refractory GD, antithyroid drugs over 5 years with positive TRAb. PBMC-derived RNA was used for the TCR library. Only a few counts were recorded for this clonotype. Libraries of TCR beta came from iRepertoire HTBI primers plus Arm-PCR of CDR3 regions. Each CDR3 protein gets one entry after TCRdb re-called the multiplex PCR reads with MiXCR. In the table there are around 460,000 distinct CDR3 sequences, roughly 23% of which are singletons. This CDR3 is 13 amino acids long. V gave up 3 bases and J gave up 8 bases; unmatched junction bases: 9. Per germline, CDR1 DFQATT and CDR2 SNEGSKA (reference sequence).

The chain has TRBV20-1 and TRBJ1-2, with 7 bases lining up with TRBD1. Source: peripheral blood mononuclear cells (PBMCs), taken when the disease was refractory, from a patient treated with antithyroid drugs. This TCR came from a female donor with Graves disease. The DNA of the CDR3 is TGCAGTGCTAGGGGGACAGCCAGCGGCGGCTACACCTTC. Its protein product is CSARGTASGGYTF.